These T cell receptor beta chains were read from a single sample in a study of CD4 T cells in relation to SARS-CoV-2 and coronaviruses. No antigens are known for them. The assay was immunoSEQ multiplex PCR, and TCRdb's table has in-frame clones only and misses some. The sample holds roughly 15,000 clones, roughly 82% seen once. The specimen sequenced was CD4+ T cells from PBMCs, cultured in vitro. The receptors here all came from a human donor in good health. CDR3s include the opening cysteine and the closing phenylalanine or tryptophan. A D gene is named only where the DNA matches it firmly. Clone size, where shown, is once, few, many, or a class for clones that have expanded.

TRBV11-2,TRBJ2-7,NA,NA,TGTGCCAGCAGCTGGCCGGGGCGGCCCCCATACGAGCAGTACTTC,CASSWPGRPPYEQYF
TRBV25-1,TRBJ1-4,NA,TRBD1,TGTGCCAGCAGTGACCAGGACAGGGTTGGCGAAAAACTGTTTTTT,CASSDQDRVGEKLFF
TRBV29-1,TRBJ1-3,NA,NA,TGCAGCGTTGAGCAGGCAGGGGACACCATATATTTT,CSVEQAGDTIYF
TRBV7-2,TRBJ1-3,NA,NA,TGTGCCAGCAGCCTGACAGTACCGAACTCTGGAAACACCATATATTTT,CASSLTVPNSGNTIYF
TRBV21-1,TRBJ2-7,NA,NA,TGTGCCAGCAGCATACGTAAGACAGAGATCTTTCGGTACGAGCAGTACTTC,CASSIRKTEIFRYEQYF
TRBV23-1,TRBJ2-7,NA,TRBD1,TGCGCCCGGAGGGGGACAGGGGGCGGCGAGCAGTACTTC,CARRGTGGGEQYF
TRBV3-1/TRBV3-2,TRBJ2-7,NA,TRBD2,TGTGCCAGCAGCCAAGGCGCTGCGGGAGGGGGCGAGCAGTACTTC,CASSQGAAGGGEQYF
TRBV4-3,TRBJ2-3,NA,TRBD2,TGCGCCAGCAGCCAACGGCGGGGGACGGGGGATACGCAGTATTTT,CASSQRRGTGDTQYF
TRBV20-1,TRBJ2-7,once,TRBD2,TGCAGTGCTAGTCGGGAAACTAGCGGGCGTCCCGAGCAGTACTTC,CSASRETSGRPEQYF
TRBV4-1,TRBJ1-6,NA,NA,TGCGCCAGCAGCCAAGATCGCAGGGAGAATATTTATAATTCACCCCTCCACTTT,CASSQDRRENIYNSPLHF
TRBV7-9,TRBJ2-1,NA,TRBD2,TGTGCCAGCAGACCGACTAGCGGGGGGGCAAATGAGCAGTTCTTC,CASRPTSGGANEQFF
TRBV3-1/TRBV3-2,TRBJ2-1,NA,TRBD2,TGTGCCAGCAGCCCAAGAAAACTAGCGGGAGGTTACAATGAGCAGTTCTTC,CASSPRKLAGGYNEQFF
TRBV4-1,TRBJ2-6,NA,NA,TGCGCCAGCAGCCTGCTCTCCTCTAAGGCTGGGGCCAACGTCCTGACTTTC,CASSLLSSKAGANVLTF
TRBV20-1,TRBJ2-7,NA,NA,TGCAGTGCTAGTTTGGAGGGAGGAGAGCAGTACTTC,CSASLEGGEQYF
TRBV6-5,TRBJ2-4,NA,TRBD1,TGTGCCAGCAGTTACCAACAGGGGGCACCAAACATTCAGTACTTC,CASSYQQGAPNIQYF
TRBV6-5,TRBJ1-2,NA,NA,TGTGCCAGCAGATCAGGACGGACCTCCTATGGCTACACCTTC,CASRSGRTSYGYTF